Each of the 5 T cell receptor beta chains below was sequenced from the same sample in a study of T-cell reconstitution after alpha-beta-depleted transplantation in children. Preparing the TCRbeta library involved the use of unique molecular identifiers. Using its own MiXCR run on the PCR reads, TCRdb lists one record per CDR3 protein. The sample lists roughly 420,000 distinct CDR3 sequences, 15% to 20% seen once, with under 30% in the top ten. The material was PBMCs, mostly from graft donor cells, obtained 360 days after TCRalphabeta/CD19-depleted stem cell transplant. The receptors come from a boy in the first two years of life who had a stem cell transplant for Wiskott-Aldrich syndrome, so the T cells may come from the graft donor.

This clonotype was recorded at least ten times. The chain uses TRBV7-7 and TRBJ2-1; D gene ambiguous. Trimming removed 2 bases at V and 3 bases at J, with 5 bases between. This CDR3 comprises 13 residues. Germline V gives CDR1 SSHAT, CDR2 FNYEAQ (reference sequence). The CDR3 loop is CASSLNYYNEQFF. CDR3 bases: TGTGCCAGCAGCTTAAACTACTACAATGAGCAGTTCTTC.

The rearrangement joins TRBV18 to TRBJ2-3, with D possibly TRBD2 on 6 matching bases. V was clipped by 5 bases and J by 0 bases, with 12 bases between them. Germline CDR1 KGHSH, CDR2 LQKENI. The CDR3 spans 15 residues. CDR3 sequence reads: CASSSAGRSTDTQYF. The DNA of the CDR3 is TGTGCCAGCTCATCCGCGGGACGGAGCACAGATACGCAGTATTTT.

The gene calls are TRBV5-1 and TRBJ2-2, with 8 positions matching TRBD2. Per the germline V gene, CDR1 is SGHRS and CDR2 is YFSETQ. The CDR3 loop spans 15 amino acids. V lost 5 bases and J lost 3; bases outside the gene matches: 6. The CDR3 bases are TGCGCCAGCAGGCGAAGCGGGAGTTACACCGGGGAGCTGTTTTTT. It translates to CASRRSGSYTGELFF.

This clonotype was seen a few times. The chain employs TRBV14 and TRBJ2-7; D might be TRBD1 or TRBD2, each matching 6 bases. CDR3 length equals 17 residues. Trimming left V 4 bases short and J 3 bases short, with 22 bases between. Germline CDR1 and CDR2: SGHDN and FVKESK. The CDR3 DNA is TGTGCCAGCAGCCTACTCGCCCTCGACAGGAGGGGCTACGAGCAGTACTTC. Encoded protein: CASSLLALDRRGYEQYF.

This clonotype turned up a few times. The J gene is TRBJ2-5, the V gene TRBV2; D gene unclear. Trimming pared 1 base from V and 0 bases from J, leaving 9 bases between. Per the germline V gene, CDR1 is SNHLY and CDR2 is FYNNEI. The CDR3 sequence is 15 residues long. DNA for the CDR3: TGTGCCAGCAGTGAAGAGGTGGCCAACCAAGAGACCCAGTACTTC. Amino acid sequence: CASSEEVANQETQYF.